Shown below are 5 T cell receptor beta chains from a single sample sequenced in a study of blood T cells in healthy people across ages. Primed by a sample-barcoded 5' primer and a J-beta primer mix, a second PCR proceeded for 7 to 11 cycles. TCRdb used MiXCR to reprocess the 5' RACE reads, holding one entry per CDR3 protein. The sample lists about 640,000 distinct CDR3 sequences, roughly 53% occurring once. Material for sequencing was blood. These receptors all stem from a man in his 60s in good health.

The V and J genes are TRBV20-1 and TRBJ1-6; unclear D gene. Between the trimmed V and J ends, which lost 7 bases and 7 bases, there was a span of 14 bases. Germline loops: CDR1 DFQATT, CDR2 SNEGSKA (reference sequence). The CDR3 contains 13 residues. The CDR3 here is CSVRADLNSPLHF. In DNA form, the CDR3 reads TGCAGTGTTCGGGCCGATCTAAATTCACCCCTCCACTTT.

The chain's CDR3 is CSASWGADTQYF. For the CDR3, the DNA is TGCAGTGCTAGCTGGGGCGCAGATACGCAGTATTTT. This chain joins TRBV20-1 and TRBJ2-3, with D possibly being TRBD1 (5 bases). Per germline, CDR1 DFQATT and CDR2 SNEGSKA (reference sequence). The CDR3 is made up of 12 amino acids. V lost 3 bases and J 4 bases, leaving 8 bases between the germline ends.

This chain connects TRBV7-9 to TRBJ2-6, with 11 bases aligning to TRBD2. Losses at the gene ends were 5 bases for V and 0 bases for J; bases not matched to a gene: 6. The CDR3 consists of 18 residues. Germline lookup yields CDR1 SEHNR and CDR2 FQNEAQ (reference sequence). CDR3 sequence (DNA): TGTGCCAGCAGCCCCGGGACTAGCGGACTCTCTGGGGCCAACGTCCTGACTTTC. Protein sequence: CASSPGTSGLSGANVLTF.

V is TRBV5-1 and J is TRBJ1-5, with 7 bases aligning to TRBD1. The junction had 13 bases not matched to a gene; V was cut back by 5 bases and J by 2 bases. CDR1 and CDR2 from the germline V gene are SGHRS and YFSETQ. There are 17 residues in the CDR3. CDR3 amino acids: CASSFAEGARGNQPQHF. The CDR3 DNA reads TGCGCCAGCAGTTTTGCCGAGGGGGCTCGGGGCAATCAGCCCCAGCATTTT.

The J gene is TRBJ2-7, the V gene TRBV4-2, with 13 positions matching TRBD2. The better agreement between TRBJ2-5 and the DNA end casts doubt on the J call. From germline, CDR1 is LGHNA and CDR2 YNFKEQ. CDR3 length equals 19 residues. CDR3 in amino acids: CASSQARTSGGTPAETQYF. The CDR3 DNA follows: TGTGCCAGCAGCCAAGCCCGGACTAGCGGGGGAACGCCGGCAGAGACCCAGTACTTC.